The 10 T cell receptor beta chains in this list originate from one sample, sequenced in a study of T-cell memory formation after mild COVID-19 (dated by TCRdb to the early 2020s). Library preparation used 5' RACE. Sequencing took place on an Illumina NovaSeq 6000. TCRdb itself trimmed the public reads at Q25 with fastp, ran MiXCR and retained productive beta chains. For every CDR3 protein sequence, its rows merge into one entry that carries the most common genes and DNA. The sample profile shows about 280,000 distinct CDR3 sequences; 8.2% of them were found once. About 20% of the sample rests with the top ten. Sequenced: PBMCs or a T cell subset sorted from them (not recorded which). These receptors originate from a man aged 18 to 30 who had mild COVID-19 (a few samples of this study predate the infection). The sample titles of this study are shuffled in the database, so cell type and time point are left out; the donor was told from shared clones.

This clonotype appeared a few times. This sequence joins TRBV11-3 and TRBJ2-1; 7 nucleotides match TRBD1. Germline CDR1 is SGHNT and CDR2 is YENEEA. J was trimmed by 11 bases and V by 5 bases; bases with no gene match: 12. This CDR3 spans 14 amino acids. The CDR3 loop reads CASSQGTAVAQQFF. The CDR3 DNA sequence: TGTGCCAGCAGCCAAGGGACAGCCGTTGCTCAGCAGTTCTTC.

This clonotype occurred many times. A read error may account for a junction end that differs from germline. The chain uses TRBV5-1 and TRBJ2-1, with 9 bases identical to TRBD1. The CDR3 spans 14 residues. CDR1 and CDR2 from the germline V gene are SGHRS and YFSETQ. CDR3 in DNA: TGTGCCAGCAGTCCGGGACAGGGTGGCAATGAGCAGTTCTTC. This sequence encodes CASSPGQGGNEQFF.

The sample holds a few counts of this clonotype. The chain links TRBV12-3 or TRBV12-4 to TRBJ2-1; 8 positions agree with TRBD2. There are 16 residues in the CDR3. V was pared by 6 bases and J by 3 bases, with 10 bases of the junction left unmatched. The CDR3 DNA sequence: TGTGCCAGCAGGGCCCCTGGCGGGGGGAACTACAATGAGCAGTTCTTC. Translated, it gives CASRAPGGGNYNEQFF.

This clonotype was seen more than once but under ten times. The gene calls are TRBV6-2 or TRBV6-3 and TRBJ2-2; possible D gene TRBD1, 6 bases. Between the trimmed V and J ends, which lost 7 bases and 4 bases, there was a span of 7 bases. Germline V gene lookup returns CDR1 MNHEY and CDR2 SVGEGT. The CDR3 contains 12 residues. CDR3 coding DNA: TGTGCCAGCACCAGGGGCACCGGGGAGCTGTTTTTT. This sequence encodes CASTRGTGELFF.

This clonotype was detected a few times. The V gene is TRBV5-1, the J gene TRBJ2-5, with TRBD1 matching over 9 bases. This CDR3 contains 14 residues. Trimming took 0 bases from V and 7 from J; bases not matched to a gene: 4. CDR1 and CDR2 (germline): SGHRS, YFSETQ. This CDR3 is CASSLGTGEGTQYF. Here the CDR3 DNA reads TGCGCCAGCAGCTTGGGGACAGGGGAAGGGACCCAGTACTTC.

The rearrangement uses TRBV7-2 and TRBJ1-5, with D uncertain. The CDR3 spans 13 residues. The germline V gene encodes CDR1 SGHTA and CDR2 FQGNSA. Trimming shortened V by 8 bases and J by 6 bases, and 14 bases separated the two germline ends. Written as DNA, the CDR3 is TGTGCCAGCGGCGAGGGTGATAGTCAGCCCCAGCATTTT. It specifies CASGEGDSQPQHF.

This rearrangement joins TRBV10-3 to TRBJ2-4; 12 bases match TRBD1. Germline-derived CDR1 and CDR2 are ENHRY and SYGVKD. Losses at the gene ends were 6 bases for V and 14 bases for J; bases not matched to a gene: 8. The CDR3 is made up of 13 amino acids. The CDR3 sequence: CAIRSGQGALEYF. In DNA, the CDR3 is TGTGCCATCAGGTCGGGACAGGGGGCTTTGGAGTACTTC.

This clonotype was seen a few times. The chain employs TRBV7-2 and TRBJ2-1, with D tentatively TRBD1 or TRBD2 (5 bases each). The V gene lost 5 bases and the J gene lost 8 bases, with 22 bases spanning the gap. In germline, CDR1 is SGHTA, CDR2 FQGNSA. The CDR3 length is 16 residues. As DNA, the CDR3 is TGTGCCAGCAGCCGCCCTCGGGGCGGGCAAAATCATGAGCAGTTCTTC. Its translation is CASSRPRGGQNHEQFF.

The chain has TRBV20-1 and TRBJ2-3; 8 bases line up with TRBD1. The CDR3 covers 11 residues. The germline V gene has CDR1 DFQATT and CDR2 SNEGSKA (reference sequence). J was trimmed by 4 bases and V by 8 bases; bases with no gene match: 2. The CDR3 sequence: CSPRGPDTQYF. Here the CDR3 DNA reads TGCAGTCCCAGGGGGCCAGATACGCAGTATTTT.

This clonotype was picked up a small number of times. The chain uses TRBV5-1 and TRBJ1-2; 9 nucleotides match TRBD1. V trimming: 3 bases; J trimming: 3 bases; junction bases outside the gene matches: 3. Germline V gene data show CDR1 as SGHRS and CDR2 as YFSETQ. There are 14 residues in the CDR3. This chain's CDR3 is CASSSGQGYYGYTF. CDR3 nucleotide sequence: TGCGCCAGCAGCTCGGGACAGGGTTACTATGGCTACACCTTC.